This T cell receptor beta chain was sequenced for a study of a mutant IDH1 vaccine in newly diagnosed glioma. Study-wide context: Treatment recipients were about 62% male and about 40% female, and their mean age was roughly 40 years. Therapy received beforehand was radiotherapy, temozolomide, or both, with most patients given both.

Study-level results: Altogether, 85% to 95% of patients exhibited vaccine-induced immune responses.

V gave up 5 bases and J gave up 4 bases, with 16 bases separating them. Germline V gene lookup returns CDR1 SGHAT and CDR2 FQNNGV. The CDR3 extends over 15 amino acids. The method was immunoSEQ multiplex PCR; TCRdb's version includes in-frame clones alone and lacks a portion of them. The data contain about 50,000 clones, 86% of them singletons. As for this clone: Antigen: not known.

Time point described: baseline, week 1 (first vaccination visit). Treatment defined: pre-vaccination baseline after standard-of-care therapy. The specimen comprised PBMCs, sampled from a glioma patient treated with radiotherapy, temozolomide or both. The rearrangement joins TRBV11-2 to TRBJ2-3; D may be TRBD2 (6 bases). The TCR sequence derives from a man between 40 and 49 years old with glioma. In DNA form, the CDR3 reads TGTGCCAGCAGCGCTAGGAGGGAGTCAGCAGATACGCAGTATTTT. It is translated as CASSARRESADTQYF.